The 32 T cell receptor beta chains reported below all come from one sample, sequenced in a study of shared clonotypes between healthy human individuals. Naivety among CD8 cells was defined by CD45RO negativity and positive CCR7 selection, thereby excluding terminally differentiated effector memory CD45RA+ cells. Profiled with immunoSEQ multiplex PCR; TCRdb holds only in-frame clones, not every one. The table lists fewer than 1 million clones, about 96% of them singletons. The sequenced material came from naive CD8+ T cells sorted from blood. These receptors were obtained from a man under 40 in good health.

The chain combines TRBV5-1 with TRBJ2-1; D possibly corresponds to TRBD1 (6 bases). Per germline, CDR1 SGHRS and CDR2 YFSETQ. Trimming left V 3 bases short and J 4 bases short, with 14 bases between. The CDR3 is made up of 15 amino acids. The CDR3: CASSSAGTKYNEQFF. CDR3 coding DNA: TGCGCCAGCAGCTCGGCCGGGACAAAGTACAATGAGCAGTTCTTC.

J is TRBJ2-1 and V is TRBV13; 7 nucleotides align to TRBD2. In germline, CDR1 is PRHDT, CDR2 FYEKMQ (reference sequence). V lost 2 bases and J lost 5; bases outside the gene matches: 6. The CDR3 loop spans 15 amino acids. This CDR3 is CASSLWRESHNEQFF. CDR3 nucleotides: TGTGCCAGCAGCTTATGGCGGGAGTCCCACAATGAGCAGTTCTTC.

This clone has only one observation. The chain links TRBV14 to TRBJ2-7; perhaps TRBD1 as D (6 bases). This CDR3 is built from 13 residues. The germline V gene has CDR1 SGHDN and CDR2 FVKESK. Trimming took off 6 bases at V and 3 bases at J, with 12 bases between the two ends. In DNA form, the CDR3 reads TGTGCCAGCAGGGGCCAGGGGCGCTACGAGCAGTACTTC. As protein: CASRGQGRYEQYF.

The chain carries TRBV27 and TRBJ2-1; the D is unclear. The CDR3 runs 15 residues. V was trimmed by 8 bases and J by 7 bases, leaving 21 bases between them. Germline V gene lookup returns CDR1 MNHEY and CDR2 SMNVEV (reference sequence). The CDR3 DNA is TGTGCCAGCTCCCAGTACGGAGACTCAAGTAATGAGCAGTTCTTC. This gives the protein CASSQYGDSSNEQFF.

The V call is TRBV27, the J call TRBJ2-7; 9 nucleotides align to TRBD1. Trimming took 7 bases from V and 12 from J; bases not matched to a gene: 22. The germline V gene encodes CDR1 MNHEY and CDR2 SMNVEV (reference sequence). This CDR3 contains 16 residues. The CDR3 DNA reads TGTGCCAGCACTCCTTATGGGACCTCAACCGGACAGGGGATGTACTTC. Amino acids: CASTPYGTSTGQGMYF.

The chain recombines TRBV19 with TRBJ2-7, with a tentative D call TRBD1 (6 bases). CDR3 length: 13 residues. The germline V gene encodes CDR1 LNHDA and CDR2 SQIVND (reference sequence). Trimming stripped 3 bases from V and 2 bases from J, with 8 bases between. The DNA for the CDR3 is TGTGCCAGTAGTATCCACAGGGCCTACGAGCAGTACTTC. This translates into CASSIHRAYEQYF.

The chain combines TRBV4-1 with TRBJ2-3; D might be TRBD2 (6 bases). V dropped 5 bases and J dropped 1 base, with 19 bases sitting between them. This CDR3 contains 17 residues. Germline CDR1 reads MGHRA; CDR2 reads YSYEKL. The DNA for the CDR3 is TGCGCCAGCAGCTCGGAATTAGGCGGCGGGGGCACAGATACGCAGTATTTT. This codes for CASSSELGGGGTDTQYF.

This CDR3 reads CASSHTSDSPAVSYEQYF. Here the CDR3 DNA reads TGTGCCAGCAGTCATACTTCGGACAGCCCTGCCGTCTCCTACGAGCAGTACTTC. V gene TRBV28 combines with J gene TRBJ2-7; a weak D match, TRBD1 (6 bases). Germline V CDR1 and CDR2: MDHEN, SYDVKM. With 5 bases removed from V and 0 bases from J, the gap between germline ends came to 23 bases. This CDR3 comprises 18 residues.

V is TRBV9 and J is TRBJ1-1; D is unclear. V lost 4 bases and J lost 11, with 18 bases in between. CDR1 SGDLS and CDR2 YYNGEE come from the germline V gene. The CDR3 spans 13 residues. CDR3 region: CASSPTNVPGAFF. CDR3 DNA: TGTGCCAGCAGCCCGACGAACGTACCGGGGGCTTTCTTT. Complete variable domain (other parts from reference TRBV9 and TRBJ1-1): DSGVTQTPKHLITATGQRVTLRCSPRSGDLSVYWYQQSLDQGLQFLIQYYNGEERAKGNILERFSAQQFPDLHSELNLSSLELGDSALYFCASSPTNVPGAFFGQGTRLTVV.

Notes on this clone: Its ends do not fully match the called genes, so a read error is possible. V usage is TRBV28 and J usage is TRBJ2-1, with D possibly TRBD2 on 5 matching bases. The germline V gene has CDR1 MDHEN and CDR2 SYDVKM. The CDR3 is 15 residues long. This chain's CDR3 is CATSPQEAAYNEQFF. Written as DNA, the CDR3 is TGTGCCACCAGTCCTCAGGAAGCGGCCTACAATGAGCAGTTCTTC. Full variable domain (missing parts from reference TRBV28 and TRBJ2-1): DVKVTQSSRYLVKRTGEKVFLECVQDMDHENMFWYRQDPGLGLRLIYFSYDVKMKEKGDIPEGYSVSREKKERFSLILESASTNQTSMYLCATSPQEAAYNEQFFGPGTRLTVL.

This sequence joins TRBV11-2 and TRBJ2-7; D may correspond to TRBD1 or TRBD2 (5 bases each). The V end lost 9 bases, the J end lost 5 bases, and 14 bases lay between the germline ends. Germline lookup yields CDR1 SGHAT and CDR2 FQNNGV. This CDR3 spans 12 amino acids. CDR3 DNA: TGTGCCAGTGGGTTGGGGGTCCACGAGCAGTACTTC. Translated, it gives CASGLGVHEQYF.

This rearrangement joins TRBV6-5 to TRBJ2-1; D is perhaps TRBD1 (6 bases). CDR3 length equals 14 residues. V lost 1 base and J lost 4, with 8 bases in between. Germline CDR1 MNHEY, CDR2 SVGAGI. CDR3 sequence reads: CASSYWDTYNEQFF. The CDR3 DNA reads TGTGCCAGCAGTTACTGGGACACGTACAATGAGCAGTTCTTC.

V and J are TRBV19 and TRBJ1-5; D is unclear. V shed 3 bases and J shed 3 bases, with 12 bases lying between them. CDR3 length equals 15 residues. Looked up from germline, CDR1 is LNHDA and CDR2 is SQIVND (reference sequence). The CDR3 loop reads CASSIGDTNNQPQHF. The CDR3 DNA is TGTGCCAGTAGTATCGGAGACACAAACAATCAGCCCCAGCATTTT.

The sample holds one count of this clone. This CDR3 is CASKILAGGEAFF. DNA of the CDR3: TGCGCCAGCAAAATTCTGGCGGGTGGTGAAGCTTTCTTT. V usage is TRBV4-1 and J usage is TRBJ1-1; D unresolved. Trimming removed 7 bases from V and 7 bases from J, with 16 bases in between. Germline V lookup: CDR1 MGHRA, CDR2 YSYEKL. This CDR3 spans 13 amino acids.

The J gene is TRBJ1-5, the V gene TRBV4-1; maybe TRBD1 (6 bases). Germline V CDR1 and CDR2: MGHRA, YSYEKL. V was shortened by 4 bases and J by 7 bases, with 32 bases between the two germline ends. There are 20 residues in the CDR3. The CDR3 reads CASSPQHGTNTGKGEQPQHF. CDR3 nucleotides: TGCGCCAGCAGCCCACAACACGGGACCAACACAGGGAAAGGAGAACAGCCCCAGCATTTT.

V usage is TRBV7-9 and J usage is TRBJ2-2; 8 bases line up with TRBD2. CDR3 length equals 16 residues. With 8 bases clipped from V and 0 bases from J, the junction kept 8 bases outside the gene matches. The germline V gene encodes CDR1 SEHNR and CDR2 FQNEAQ (reference sequence). DNA of the CDR3: TGTGCCAGCGGGACTAGTGTTCGCGCGAACACCGGGGAGCTGTTTTTT. Its translation: CASGTSVRANTGELFF.

The DNA for the CDR3 is TGTGCCAGCAGTTACAGGGGGCCTGGTGAGCAGTACTTC. Its protein product is CASSYRGPGEQYF. This rearrangement joins TRBV11-2 to TRBJ2-7, with TRBD1 matching 9 bases. Germline V gene data show CDR1 as SGHAT and CDR2 as FQNNGV. J was trimmed by 7 bases and V by 6 bases; bases with no gene match: 7. The CDR3 has 13 amino acids.

The chain is built from TRBV6-5 and TRBJ2-2; D unclear. This CDR3 spans 15 amino acids. Deletions cut 0 bases from V and 2 bases from J, with 7 bases between. The germline gives CDR1 MNHEY, CDR2 SVGAGI. The CDR3 DNA sequence: TGTGCCAGCAGTTACTCGAATCAAAACACCGGGGAGCTGTTTTTT. It yields the protein CASSYSNQNTGELFF.

The chain has TRBV19 and TRBJ2-2; 7 nucleotides align to TRBD1. This CDR3 spans 16 amino acids. After removal of 4 bases from V and 5 bases from J, the junction contained 10 bases not matched to a gene. The germline V gene encodes CDR1 LNHDA and CDR2 SQIVND (reference sequence). This chain's CDR3 is CASSTRQGFKTGELFF. CDR3 in DNA: TGTGCCAGTAGTACCCGACAGGGTTTTAAGACCGGGGAGCTGTTTTTT.

This clone was recorded only once. V and J are TRBV23-1 and TRBJ2-5; TRBD1 matches 10 bases. TRBV23-1 is filed as an ORF, its function uncertain. CDR3 length: 12 residues. V gave up 8 bases and J gave up 5 bases; unmatched junction bases: 2. The CDR3 nucleotides read TGCGCCAGCGACAGGGGGCGGGAGACCCAGTACTTC. This codes for CASDRGRETQYF.

The chain uses TRBV4-1 and TRBJ2-1; TRBD2 aligns across 13 bases. The CDR3 loop spans 16 amino acids. CDR1 MGHRA and CDR2 YSYEKL come from the germline V gene. The J segment lost 7 bases and the V segment lost 4 bases, leaving 7 bases of the junction unmatched. CDR3 in DNA: TGCGCCAGCAGCCCAGGACTAGCGGGAGTTGGGAATGAGCAGTTCTTC. Residues: CASSPGLAGVGNEQFF.

V and J are TRBV18 and TRBJ2-5; a weak D match, TRBD1 (5 bases). Germline CDR1 KGHSH, CDR2 LQKENI. V dropped 6 bases and J dropped 5 bases, with 25 bases sitting between them. The CDR3 extends over 17 amino acids. CDR3 in amino acids: CASSPPLGQGPQETQYF. CDR3 nucleotide sequence: TGTGCCAGCTCCCCCCCGTTGGGGCAGGGTCCACAGGAGACCCAGTACTTC.

This chain connects TRBV5-6 to TRBJ2-7; 13 bases fit TRBD2. Losses at the gene ends were 4 bases for V and 3 bases for J; bases not matched to a gene: 1. The CDR3 sequence is 14 residues long. Germline CDR1 is SGHDT and CDR2 is YYEEEE. The CDR3 is CASSGTSGVYEQYF. The CDR3 coding sequence is TGTGCCAGCAGCGGGACTAGCGGGGTCTACGAGCAGTACTTC.

The rearrangement links TRBV7-9 to TRBJ2-3; D unresolved. The CDR3 sequence is 15 residues long. V shed 3 bases and J shed 3 bases, with 13 bases lying between them. Germline assignment: CDR1 SEHNR and CDR2 FQNEAQ (reference sequence). The CDR3 nucleotides read TGTGCCAGCAGCTTGGGCCCCCTGTTGACAGATACGCAGTATTTT. Its translation is CASSLGPLLTDTQYF.

The gene calls are TRBV30 and TRBJ2-7, with a weak D call TRBD2 (5 bases). Germline V CDR1 and CDR2: GTSNPN, SVGIG (reference sequence). The CDR3 has 14 residues. Trimming left V 1 base short and J 6 bases short, with 16 bases between. The CDR3 region is CAWSATSLAGEQYF. In nucleotides, the CDR3 is TGTGCCTGGAGTGCGACATCCCTAGCTGGCGAGCAGTACTTC.

The rearrangement joins TRBV28 to TRBJ1-5; a weak D match, TRBD1 (6 bases). Germline-derived CDR1 and CDR2 are MDHEN and SYDVKM. This CDR3 is 15 amino acids long. V lost 3 bases, J lost 6 bases, and 15 bases lay in between. The CDR3 nucleotides read TGTGCCAGCAGTTTTGCCAGGGCCAGGGGTCAGCCCCAGCATTTT. Protein: CASSFARARGQPQHF.

This chain joins TRBV11-2 and TRBJ2-7, with D tentatively TRBD1 (6 bases). CDR3 size: 15 residues. Trimming removed 4 bases from V and 5 bases from J, with 18 bases in between. Germline assignment: CDR1 SGHAT and CDR2 FQNNGV. CDR3 sequence reads: CASSYYGQPHNEQYF. The CDR3 region has the DNA TGTGCCAGCAGCTACTATGGACAGCCCCACAACGAGCAGTACTTC.

This clone showed up just once. This chain connects TRBV11-2 to TRBJ2-1; no clear D. Trimming shortened V by 5 bases and J by 8 bases, and 7 bases separated the two germline ends. Germline loops: CDR1 SGHAT, CDR2 FQNNGV. This CDR3 is 11 amino acids long. The CDR3 DNA reads as TGTGCCAGCAGCCCCCTCTATGAGCAGTTCTTC. The encoded protein is CASSPLYEQFF.

The chain has TRBV27 and TRBJ1-2, with 9 bases aligning to TRBD1. The CDR3 is 16 amino acids. V lost 4 bases and J lost 4; bases outside the gene matches: 10. CDR1 is MNHEY, CDR2 SMNVEV, per germline (reference sequence). The CDR3 is CASSSRNRGLFYGYTF. As DNA, the CDR3 is TGTGCCAGCAGTTCCCGCAACAGGGGGCTTTTCTATGGCTACACCTTC.

The rearrangement uses TRBV5-6 and TRBJ2-7, with TRBD2 matching 8 bases. Germline trimming cut 1 base from V and 3 bases from J; bases unmatched to any gene: 3. CDR3 length: 14 residues. Germline-derived CDR1 and CDR2 are SGHDT and YYEEEE. CDR3 residues: CASSLLGTSYEQYF. CDR3 DNA sequence: TGTGCCAGCAGCTTGTTGGGGACTAGCTACGAGCAGTACTTC. Looking up the rest from reference TRBV5-6 and TRBJ2-7 gives the full variable domain: DAGVTQSPTHLIKTRGQQVTLRCSPKSGHDTVSWYQQALGQGPQFIFQYYEEEERQRGNFPDRFSGHQFPNYSSELNVNALLLGDSALYLCASSLLGTSYEQYFGPGTRLTVT.

This clone has just one count. The V call is TRBV11-2, the J call TRBJ2-1; possibly TRBD2 for D (5 bases). The germline V gene has CDR1 SGHAT and CDR2 FQNNGV. With 1 base removed from V and 8 bases from J, the gap between germline ends came to 6 bases. The CDR3 sequence is 12 residues long. The DNA for the CDR3 is TGTGCCAGCAGCTTAGCGGGGTATGAGCAGTTCTTC. Its translation is CASSLAGYEQFF.

CDR3 sequence (DNA): TGTGCCAGCAGCCCTAGCGCGTTCTCCTACGAGCAGTACTTC. This codes for CASSPSAFSYEQYF. The chain uses TRBV6-6 and TRBJ2-7; D is perhaps TRBD2 (6 bases). V lost 6 bases and J 0 bases, leaving 12 bases between the germline ends. The CDR3 is made up of 14 amino acids. Germline values: CDR1 MNHNY, CDR2 SVGAGI (reference sequence).